The 22 T cell receptor beta chains reported below all come from one sample, sequenced in a study of post-analysis software for immune sequencing data. The study's findings and limits: In patients, TRBV5-6, TRBV5-1 and TRBV20-1 belonged to roughly five TRBV segments found more frequently than in controls.

Tagging with unique molecular identifiers was a feature of the TCR beta cDNA libraries. TCRdb re-called the PCR reads with MiXCR, one entry per CDR3 protein. The sample holds approximately 250,000 distinct CDR3 sequences; 35% to 45% are singletons and the top ten take around 4.8%. No antigens are known for them. Material: blood. These receptors all stem from a girl under 18 with multiple sclerosis.

This clonotype was detected ten times or more. This sequence joins TRBV6-4 and TRBJ2-3; D is perhaps TRBD1 or TRBD2 (5 bases each). The CDR3 is 15 residues long. The germline V gene encodes CDR1 MRHNA and CDR2 SNTAGT. V lost 8 bases and J 4 bases, leaving 19 bases between the germline ends. CDR3 nucleotides: TGTGCCAGCTTACGGTGGGGGAGACACCCAGATACGCAGTATTTT. It specifies CASLRWGRHPDTQYF.

This clonotype was recorded many times. The V gene is TRBV4-1, the J gene TRBJ1-1; D may be TRBD1 (6 bases). Germline CDR1 is MGHRA and CDR2 is YSYEKL. This CDR3 comprises 15 residues. V was pared by 4 bases and J by 1 base, with 13 bases between. CDR3 bases: TGCGCCAGCAGCCGCCTGGGGGGGGCGAACACTGAAGCTTTCTTT. As protein: CASSRLGGANTEAFF.

The chain uses TRBV10-3 and TRBJ2-5, with D tentatively TRBD1 (6 bases). The CDR3 sequence is 14 residues long. V lost 4 bases to trimming and J lost 1 base, with 10 bases between them. CDR1 is ENHRY and CDR2 is SYGVKD in the germline V gene. CDR3 coding DNA: TGTGCCATCAGTGGGGGGCAGTCCCAAGAGACCCAGTACTTC. Its protein is CAISGGQSQETQYF.

The chain uses TRBV5-1 and TRBJ2-6; 9 nucleotides agree with TRBD1. The ends lost 5 bases at V and 2 bases at J; junction bases unmatched: 11. Germline V gene lookup returns CDR1 SGHRS and CDR2 YFSETQ. There are 18 residues in the CDR3. CDR3 protein: CASRRTGGRVAGANVLTF. DNA of the CDR3: TGCGCCAGCAGGCGTACAGGGGGCCGGGTTGCTGGGGCCAACGTCCTGACTTTC.

This rearrangement joins TRBV14 to TRBJ2-1; 8 nucleotides align to TRBD2. With 4 bases clipped from V and 4 bases from J, the junction kept 12 bases outside the gene matches. Germline assignment: CDR1 SGHDN and CDR2 FVKESK. CDR3 length: 17 residues. The CDR3 loop is CASSPQGGGTWYNEQFF. The CDR3 nucleotides are TGTGCCAGCAGCCCGCAGGGCGGGGGGACTTGGTACAATGAGCAGTTCTTC. The full variable domain, its missing parts supplied by reference TRBV14 and TRBJ2-1, is EAGVTQFPSHSVIEKGQTVTLRCDPISGHDNLYWYRRVMGKEIKFLLHFVKESKQDESGMPNNRFLAERTGGTYSTLKVQPAELEDSGVYFCASSPQGGGTWYNEQFFGPGTRLTVL.

The table lists this clonotype with many counts. The chain recombines TRBV24-1 with TRBJ2-1; D could derive from TRBD1 or TRBD2 (5 bases each). Trimming pared 4 bases from V and 6 bases from J, leaving 21 bases between. The CDR3 consists of 17 residues. Germline CDR1 and CDR2: KGHDR and SFDVKD. The CDR3 DNA sequence: TGTGCCACCAGTGACCCTTCCGGGACCCCTGGGGGCAATGAGCAGTTCTTC. This translates into CATSDPSGTPGGNEQFF.

This clonotype was detected only a few times. This could be a read error, since a much larger clone is one nucleotide away. Written as DNA, the CDR3 is TGCAGTGCTTTCGGCGAGGGAGTCGGCAATGAGCAGTACTTC. Its translation: CSAFGEGVGNEQYF. V usage is TRBV20-1 and J usage is TRBJ2-1; a weak D match, TRBD2 (5 bases). The end of the DNA fits TRBJ2-7 better, so the J call may be wrong. The germline CDR1 and CDR2 sequences are DFQATT and SNEGSKA (reference sequence). The CDR3 spans 14 residues.

V and J are TRBV2 and TRBJ2-7; the D gene is possibly TRBD2 (8 bases). The CDR3 has 15 residues. V was shortened by 7 bases and J by 1 base, with 17 bases between the two germline ends. Per germline, CDR1 SNHLY and CDR2 FYNNEI. The CDR3 DNA is TGTGCCAGCACTCCCGGGAGGGGACAGTCCTACGAGCAGTACTTC. This encodes CASTPGRGQSYEQYF.

This clonotype was seen a few times. The genes are TRBV29-1 and TRBJ1-4; no reliable D call. V shed 1 base and J shed 0 bases, with 18 bases lying between them. Germline assignment: CDR1 SQVTM and CDR2 ANQGSEA. The CDR3 totals 18 residues. In nucleotides, the CDR3 is TGCAGCGTTGAAGGGCAAAGAGGGCTTACAGCAACTAATGAAAAACTGTTTTTT. This gives the protein CSVEGQRGLTATNEKLFF. Full variable domain (rest looked up from reference TRBV29-1 and TRBJ1-4): SAVISQKPSRDICQRGTSLTIQCQVDSQVTMMFWYRQQPGQSLTLIATANQGSEATYESGFVIDKFPISRPNLTFSTLTVSNMSPEDSSIYLCSVEGQRGLTATNEKLFFGSGTQLSVL.

This clonotype was counted once. This may come from a read error, since a much larger clone is one base off. The CDR3 ends on some other residue instead of the conserved phenylalanine or tryptophan, so this is likely a read error. This chain connects TRBV7-2 to TRBJ1-3; D is ambiguous. Germline V lookup: CDR1 SGHTA, CDR2 FQGNSA. The V and J ends lost 2 bases and 3 bases respectively, with 17 bases between them. There are 17 residues in the CDR3. The CDR3 DNA reads as TGTGCCAGCAGCTTAAACCCTCCGGGCTCAGGTGGAAACACCATATATTAT. Translated, it gives CASSLNPPGSGGNTIYY.

Turning to this clonotype: This may arise from a read error, as a much more abundant clone is one base away. CDR3 region: CSAGRDRGLYF. The CDR3 region has the DNA TGCAGCGCCGGCCGGGACAGGGGACTGTATTTT. V is TRBV29-1 and J is TRBJ2-3; 10 positions agree with TRBD1. CDR1 SQVTM and CDR2 ANQGSEA come from the germline V gene. The CDR3 extends over 11 amino acids. V gave up 7 bases and J gave up 14 bases; unmatched junction bases: 9.

This clonotype has more than one count but fewer than ten. The chain joins TRBV20-1 to TRBJ2-2; 11 bases map to TRBD1. CDR3 size: 15 residues. J gave up 4 bases and V 5 bases, and 6 bases lay outside the gene matches. Per germline, CDR1 DFQATT and CDR2 SNEGSKA (reference sequence). CDR3 nucleotide sequence: TGCAGTGCTGAGGACAGGGGGCAAGGCACCGGGGAGCTGTTTTTT. This translates into CSAEDRGQGTGELFF.

This clonotype was counted many times. The chain uses TRBV5-1 and TRBJ2-2; D may correspond to TRBD1 or TRBD2 (5 bases each). V dropped 1 base and J dropped 1 base, with 8 bases sitting between them. In germline, CDR1 is SGHRS, CDR2 YFSETQ. The CDR3 loop spans 15 amino acids. In DNA, the CDR3 is TGCGCCAGCAGCTTGTGGGGGAAGAACACCGGGGAGCTGTTTTTT. It encodes CASSLWGKNTGELFF.

This clonotype was observed a handful of times. The chain has TRBV5-6 and TRBJ2-7, with D maybe TRBD2 (5 bases). Germline V gene lookup returns CDR1 SGHDT and CDR2 YYEEEE. The germline V and J ends were trimmed by 3 bases and 6 bases, with 19 bases remaining between them. The CDR3 is made up of 15 amino acids. The CDR3 sequence is CASSSWGEAASEQYF. DNA for the CDR3: TGTGCCAGCAGCTCTTGGGGAGAGGCTGCATCCGAGCAGTACTTC.

This clonotype has at least ten counts. The chain uses TRBV5-1 and TRBJ2-5; D is uncertain. V was pared by 1 base and J by 3 bases, with 10 bases between. This CDR3 is built from 14 residues. From germline, CDR1 is SGHRS and CDR2 YFSETQ. The CDR3 DNA follows: TGCGCCAGCAGCTTGTTCCCGGGCAAAGAGACCCAGTACTTC. Protein sequence: CASSLFPGKETQYF.

The chain recombines TRBV29-1 with TRBJ1-4; TRBD1 matches 8 bases. This CDR3 comprises 14 residues. The V segment lost 4 bases and the J segment 16 bases; nucleotides outside the gene matches: 17. Per germline, CDR1 SQVTM and CDR2 ANQGSEA. The CDR3 is CSVGRTGTNEKPFF. The CDR3 DNA reads as TGCAGCGTTGGGAGGACAGGGACTAATGAAAAGCCGTTTTTT.

The chain employs TRBV12-3 or TRBV12-4 and TRBJ2-5; weak D call: TRBD1 (5 bases). The DNA end lines up better with TRBJ2-7; the J call may be wrong. The CDR3 is 14 amino acids. CDR3 DNA: TGTGCCAGCAGCTTATTCAGGGAAAGCAGCGAGCAGTACTTC. Translating it yields CASSLFRESSEQYF.

CDR3 sequence: CASRLLGGAGSYEQYF. In nucleotides, the CDR3 is TGTGCCAGCAGACTACTCGGGGGTGCGGGGTCCTACGAGCAGTACTTC. The J gene is TRBJ2-7, the V gene TRBV6-5, with D perhaps matching TRBD2 (6 bases). V lost 6 bases to trimming and J lost 1 base, with 19 bases between them. CDR3 length: 16 residues. Germline CDR1 MNHEY, CDR2 SVGAGI.

Note on this clonotype: A read error is possible here, since a much larger clone lies one base away. This rearrangement joins TRBV20-1 to TRBJ1-2; 8 bases fit TRBD1. Trimming removed 3 bases from V and 6 bases from J; junction bases left unmatched: 6. Germline CDR1 reads DFQATT; CDR2 reads SNEGSKA (reference sequence). This CDR3 contains 13 residues. The CDR3 loop reads CSARRGQDHGYTF. CDR3 DNA: TGCAGTGCTAGGAGGGGACAGGACCATGGCTACACCTTC.

This clonotype was picked up one time. Since a much larger clone is just one base distant, this may be a read error. The chain combines TRBV29-1 with TRBJ2-3, with D possibly matching TRBD2 (5 bases). The germline V gene has CDR1 SQVTM and CDR2 ANQGSEA. This CDR3 is 13 amino acids long. The CDR3 sequence: CSVEEVVADAQYF. The CDR3 DNA reads TGCAGCGTTGAGGAGGTTGTCGCAGATGCGCAGTATTTT.

To note about this clonotype: This could be a read error, since a much larger clone is one nucleotide away. The rearrangement joins TRBV7-3 to TRBJ2-1, with TRBD1 identical over 7 bases. Germline V gene sequence: CDR1 SGHTA, CDR2 FQGTGA. Trimming removed 5 bases from V and 12 bases from J; junction bases left unmatched: 16. This CDR3 contains 15 residues. CDR3 sequence: CASSLQYDRARGQFF. The CDR3 region has the DNA TGTGCCAGCAGCCTCCAATACGACAGGGCGAGGGGGCAGTTCTTC.

This clonotype was counted once. The chain combines TRBV4-2 with TRBJ1-2; D might be TRBD1 (5 bases). V was cut by 0 bases and J by 1 base, with 18 bases left in between. CDR3 length equals 18 residues. The germline CDR1 and CDR2 sequences are LGHNA and YNFKEQ. Here the CDR3 reads CASSQEAPGGGINYGYTF. CDR3 DNA sequence: TGTGCCAGCAGCCAAGAGGCCCCCGGGGGGGGAATTAACTATGGCTACACCTTC.